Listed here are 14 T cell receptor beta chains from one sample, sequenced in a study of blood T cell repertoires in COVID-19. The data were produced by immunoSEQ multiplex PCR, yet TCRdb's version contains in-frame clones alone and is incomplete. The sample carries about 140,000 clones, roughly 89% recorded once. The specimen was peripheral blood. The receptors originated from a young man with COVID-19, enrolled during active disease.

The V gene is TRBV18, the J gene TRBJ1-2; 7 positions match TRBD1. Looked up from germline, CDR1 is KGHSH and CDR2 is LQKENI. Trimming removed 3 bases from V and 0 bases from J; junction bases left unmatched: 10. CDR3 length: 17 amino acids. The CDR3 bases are TGTGCCAGCTCACCGCAGGGACAGTCGTTAGCTAACTATGGCTACACCTTC. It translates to CASSPQGQSLANYGYTF.

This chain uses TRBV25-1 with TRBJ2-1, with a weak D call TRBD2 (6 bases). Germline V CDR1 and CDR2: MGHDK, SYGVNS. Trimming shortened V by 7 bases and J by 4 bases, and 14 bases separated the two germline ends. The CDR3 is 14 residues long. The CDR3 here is CASTQGGGYNEQFF. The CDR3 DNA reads TGTGCCAGCACTCAGGGAGGTGGATACAATGAGCAGTTCTTC.

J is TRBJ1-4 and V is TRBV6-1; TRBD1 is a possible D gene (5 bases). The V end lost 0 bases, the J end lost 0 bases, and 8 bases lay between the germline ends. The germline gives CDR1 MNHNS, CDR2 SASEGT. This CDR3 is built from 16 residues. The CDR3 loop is CASSEARGSTNEKLFF. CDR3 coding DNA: TGTGCCAGCAGTGAAGCTAGGGGATCAACTAATGAAAAACTGTTTTTT.

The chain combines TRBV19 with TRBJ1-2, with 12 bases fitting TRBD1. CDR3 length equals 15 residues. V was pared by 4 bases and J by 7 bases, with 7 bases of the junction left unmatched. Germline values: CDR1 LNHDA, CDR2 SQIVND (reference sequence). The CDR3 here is CASSRAGTGGFGYTF. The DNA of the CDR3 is TGTGCCAGTAGTAGGGCCGGGACAGGGGGCTTTGGCTACACCTTC.

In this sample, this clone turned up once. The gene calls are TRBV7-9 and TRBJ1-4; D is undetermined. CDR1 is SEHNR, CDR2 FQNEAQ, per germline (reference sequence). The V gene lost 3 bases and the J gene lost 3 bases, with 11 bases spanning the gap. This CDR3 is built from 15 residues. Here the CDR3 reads CASSLEFGANEKLFF. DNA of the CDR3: TGTGCCAGCAGCTTGGAATTCGGAGCTAATGAAAAACTGTTTTTT.

The CDR3 sequence: CASSDYAGVNQPQHF. In DNA form, the CDR3 reads TGTGCCAGCAGTGACTATGCAGGGGTCAATCAGCCCCAGCATTTT. The chain joins TRBV6-4 to TRBJ1-5; TRBD1 might be the D (6 bases). V lost 1 base and J 3 bases, leaving 10 bases between the germline ends. Germline values: CDR1 MRHNA, CDR2 SNTAGT. The CDR3 extends over 15 amino acids.

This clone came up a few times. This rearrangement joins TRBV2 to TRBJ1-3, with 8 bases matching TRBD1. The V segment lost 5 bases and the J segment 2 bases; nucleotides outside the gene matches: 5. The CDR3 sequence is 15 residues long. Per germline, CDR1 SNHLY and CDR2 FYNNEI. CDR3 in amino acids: CASSLTGVPGNTIYF. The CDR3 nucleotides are TGTGCCAGCAGTCTGACAGGGGTGCCTGGAAACACCATATATTTT.

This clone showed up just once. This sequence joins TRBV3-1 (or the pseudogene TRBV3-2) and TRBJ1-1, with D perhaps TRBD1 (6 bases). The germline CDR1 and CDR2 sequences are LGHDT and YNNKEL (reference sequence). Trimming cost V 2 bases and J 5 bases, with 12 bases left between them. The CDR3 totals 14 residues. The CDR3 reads CASSQTGGATEAFF. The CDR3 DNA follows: TGTGCCAGCAGCCAAACTGGGGGGGCTACTGAAGCTTTCTTT.

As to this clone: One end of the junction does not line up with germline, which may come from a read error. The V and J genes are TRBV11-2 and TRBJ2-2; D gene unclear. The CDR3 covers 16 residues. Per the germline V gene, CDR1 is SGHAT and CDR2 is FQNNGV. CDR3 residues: CASSLESYSNTGELFF. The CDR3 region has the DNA TGTGCCAGCAGCCTAGAATCGTACTCGAACACCGGGGAGCTGTTTTTT.

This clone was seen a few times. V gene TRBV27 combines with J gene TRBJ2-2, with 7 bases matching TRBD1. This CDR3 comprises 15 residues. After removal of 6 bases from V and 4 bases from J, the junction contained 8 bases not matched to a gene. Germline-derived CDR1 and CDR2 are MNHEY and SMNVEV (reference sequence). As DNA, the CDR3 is TGTGCCAGCAGCCCGAGACAGGGCGCCACCGGGGAGCTGTTTTTT. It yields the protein CASSPRQGATGELFF.

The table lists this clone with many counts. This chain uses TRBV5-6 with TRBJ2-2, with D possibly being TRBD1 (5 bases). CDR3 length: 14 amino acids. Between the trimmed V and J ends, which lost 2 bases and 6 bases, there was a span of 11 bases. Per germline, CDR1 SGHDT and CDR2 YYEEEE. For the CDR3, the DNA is TGTGCCAGCAGCTTTTACAGGAGCGCCGGGGAGCTGTTTTTT. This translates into CASSFYRSAGELFF.

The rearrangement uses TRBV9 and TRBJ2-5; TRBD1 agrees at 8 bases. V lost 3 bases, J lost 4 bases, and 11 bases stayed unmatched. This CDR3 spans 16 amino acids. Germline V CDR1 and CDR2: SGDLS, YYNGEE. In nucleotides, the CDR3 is TGTGCCAGCAGCGCAGGAGGACAGGGTAATAGAGAGACCCAGTACTTC. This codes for CASSAGGQGNRETQYF.

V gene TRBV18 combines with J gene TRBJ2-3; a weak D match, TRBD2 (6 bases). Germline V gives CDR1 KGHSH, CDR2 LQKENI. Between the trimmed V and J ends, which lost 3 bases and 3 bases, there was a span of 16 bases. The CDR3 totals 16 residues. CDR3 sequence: CASSPSGTGRTDTQYF. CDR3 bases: TGTGCCAGCTCACCCTCCGGAACGGGGAGGACAGATACGCAGTATTTT. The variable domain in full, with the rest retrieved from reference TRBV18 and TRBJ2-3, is NAGVMQNPRHLVRRRGQEARLRCSPMKGHSHVYWYRQLPEEGLKFMVYLQKENIIDESGMPKERFSAEFPKEGPSILRIQQVVRGDSAAYFCASSPSGTGRTDTQYFGPGTRLTVL.

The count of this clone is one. CDR3 DNA: TGTGCCTGGAGTCATCAGGGTCGTATGAGCAATCAGCCCCAGCATTTT. Its protein is CAWSHQGRMSNQPQHF. The chain has TRBV30 and TRBJ1-5; possible D gene TRBD1, 5 bases. With 2 bases removed from V and 1 base from J, the gap between germline ends came to 15 bases. From germline, CDR1 is GTSNPN and CDR2 SVGIG (reference sequence). This CDR3 is built from 16 residues.